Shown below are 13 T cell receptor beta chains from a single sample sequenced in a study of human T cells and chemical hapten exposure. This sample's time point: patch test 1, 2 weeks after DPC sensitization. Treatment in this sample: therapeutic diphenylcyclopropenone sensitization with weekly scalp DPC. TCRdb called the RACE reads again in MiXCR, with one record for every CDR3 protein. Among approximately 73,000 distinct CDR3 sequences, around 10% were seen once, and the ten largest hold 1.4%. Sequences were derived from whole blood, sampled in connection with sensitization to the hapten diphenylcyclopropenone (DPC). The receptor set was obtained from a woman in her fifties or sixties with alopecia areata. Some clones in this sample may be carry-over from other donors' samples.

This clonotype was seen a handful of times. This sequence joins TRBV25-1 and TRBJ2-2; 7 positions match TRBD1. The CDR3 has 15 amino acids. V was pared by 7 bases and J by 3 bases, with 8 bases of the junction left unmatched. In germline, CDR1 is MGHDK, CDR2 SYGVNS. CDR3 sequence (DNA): TGTGCCAGCACCCGAGGGCAGGGGGACACCGGGGAGCTGTTTTTT. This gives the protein CASTRGQGDTGELFF.

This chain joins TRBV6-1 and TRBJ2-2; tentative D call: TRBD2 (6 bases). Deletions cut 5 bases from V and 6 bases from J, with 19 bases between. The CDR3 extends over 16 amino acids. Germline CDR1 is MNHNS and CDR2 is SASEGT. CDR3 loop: CASSFLAETFPGELFF. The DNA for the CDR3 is TGTGCCAGCAGTTTCTTAGCGGAGACCTTCCCCGGGGAGCTGTTTTTT.

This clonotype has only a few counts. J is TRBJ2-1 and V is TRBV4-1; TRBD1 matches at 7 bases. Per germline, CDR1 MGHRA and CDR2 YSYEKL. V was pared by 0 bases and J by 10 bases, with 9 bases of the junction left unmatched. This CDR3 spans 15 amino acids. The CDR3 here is CASSQEGQSLREQFF. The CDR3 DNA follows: TGCGCCAGCAGCCAAGAGGGACAGTCCCTCCGAGAGCAGTTCTTC.

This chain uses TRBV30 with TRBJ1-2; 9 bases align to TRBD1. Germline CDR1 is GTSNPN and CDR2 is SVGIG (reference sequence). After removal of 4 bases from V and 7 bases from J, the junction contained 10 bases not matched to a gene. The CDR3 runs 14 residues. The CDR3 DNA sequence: TGTGCCTGGACTTGGACAGGGGTAAATAGTGGCTACACCTTC. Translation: CAWTWTGVNSGYTF.

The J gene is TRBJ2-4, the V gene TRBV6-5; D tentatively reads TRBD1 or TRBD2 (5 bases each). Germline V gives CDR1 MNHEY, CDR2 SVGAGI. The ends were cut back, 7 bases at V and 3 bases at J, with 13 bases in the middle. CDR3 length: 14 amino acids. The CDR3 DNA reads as TGTGCCAGCATGCGAGGGACGGGCAAAAACATTCAGTACTTC. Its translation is CASMRGTGKNIQYF.

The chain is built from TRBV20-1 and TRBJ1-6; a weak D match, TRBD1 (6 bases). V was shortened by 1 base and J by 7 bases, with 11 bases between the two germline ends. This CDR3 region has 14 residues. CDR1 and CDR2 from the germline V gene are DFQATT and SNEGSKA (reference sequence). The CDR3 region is CSARGRRGNSPLHF. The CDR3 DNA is TGCAGTGCTAGAGGCCGCAGGGGAAATTCACCCCTCCACTTT.

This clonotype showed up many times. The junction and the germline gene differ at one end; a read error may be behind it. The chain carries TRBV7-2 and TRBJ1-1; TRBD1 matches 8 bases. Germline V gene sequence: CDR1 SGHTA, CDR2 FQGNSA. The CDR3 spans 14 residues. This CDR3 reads CASTLDRGGREAFF. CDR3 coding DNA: TGTGCCAGCACCTTAGACAGGGGCGGAAGGGAAGCTTTCTTT.

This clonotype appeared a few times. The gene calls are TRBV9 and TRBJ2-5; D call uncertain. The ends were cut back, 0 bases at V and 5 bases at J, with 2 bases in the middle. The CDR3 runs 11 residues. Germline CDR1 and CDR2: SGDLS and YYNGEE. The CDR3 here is CASSVDETQYF. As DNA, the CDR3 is TGTGCCAGCAGCGTAGATGAGACCCAGTACTTC. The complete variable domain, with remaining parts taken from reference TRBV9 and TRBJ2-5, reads DSGVTQTPKHLITATGQRVTLRCSPRSGDLSVYWYQQSLDQGLQFLIQYYNGEERAKGNILERFSAQQFPDLHSELNLSSLELGDSALYFCASSVDETQYFGPGTRLLVL.

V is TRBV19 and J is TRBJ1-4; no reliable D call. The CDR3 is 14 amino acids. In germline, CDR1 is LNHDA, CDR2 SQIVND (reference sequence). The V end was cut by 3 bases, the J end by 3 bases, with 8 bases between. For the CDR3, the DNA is TGTGCCAGTAGTATGAAGCGGGCTAATGAAAAACTGTTTTTT. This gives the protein CASSMKRANEKLFF. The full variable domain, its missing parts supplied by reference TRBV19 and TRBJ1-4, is DGGITQSPKYLFRKEGQNVTLSCEQNLNHDAMYWYRQDPGQGLRLIYYSQIVNDFQKGDIAEGYSVSREKKESFPLTVTSAQKNPTAFYLCASSMKRANEKLFFGSGTQLSVL.

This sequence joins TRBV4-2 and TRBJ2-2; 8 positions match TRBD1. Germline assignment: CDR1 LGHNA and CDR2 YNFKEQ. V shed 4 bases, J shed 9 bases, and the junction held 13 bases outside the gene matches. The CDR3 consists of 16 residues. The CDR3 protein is CASSLESATGVRELFF. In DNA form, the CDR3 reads TGTGCCAGCAGCCTCGAAAGTGCGACAGGGGTCCGGGAGCTGTTTTTT.

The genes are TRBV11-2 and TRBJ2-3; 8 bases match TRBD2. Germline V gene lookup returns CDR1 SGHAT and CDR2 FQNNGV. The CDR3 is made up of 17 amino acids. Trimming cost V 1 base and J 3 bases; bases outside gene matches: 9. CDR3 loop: CASSLGVSGRGTDTQYF. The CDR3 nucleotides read TGTGCCAGCAGCTTAGGGGTGAGCGGGAGAGGAACAGATACGCAGTATTTT.

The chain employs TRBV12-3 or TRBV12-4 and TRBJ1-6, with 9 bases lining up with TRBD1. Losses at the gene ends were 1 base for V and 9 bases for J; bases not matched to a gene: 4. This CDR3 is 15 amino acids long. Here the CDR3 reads CASSLGTGVGSPLHF. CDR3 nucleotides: TGTGCCAGCAGTTTAGGGACAGGGGTTGGTTCACCCCTCCACTTT.

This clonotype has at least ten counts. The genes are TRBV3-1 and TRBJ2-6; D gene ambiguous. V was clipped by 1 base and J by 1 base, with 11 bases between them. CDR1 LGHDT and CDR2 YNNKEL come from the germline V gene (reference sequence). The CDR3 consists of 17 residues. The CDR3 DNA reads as TGTGCCAGCAGCCAAGCCGTGATCCTATCTGGGGCCAACGTCCTGACTTTC. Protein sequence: CASSQAVILSGANVLTF.